This TCR beta chain was observed in a study of cytomegalovirus exposure and HLA in healthy donors. The germline V gene encodes CDR1 SGHRS and CDR2 YFSETQ. This CDR3 has 14 residues. V was clipped by 3 bases and J by 11 bases; unmatched bases: 11. Primers included in the PCR were 60 Vbeta and 13 Jbeta primers. The data were produced by immunoSEQ multiplex PCR, yet TCRdb's version contains in-frame clones alone and is incomplete. The table shows approximately 92,000 clones, with about two thirds occurring only once. V and J are TRBV5-1 and TRBJ1-1, with TRBD1 matching over 9 bases. The sequence was obtained from a man aged 50 to 60 in good health and CMV-seronegative. The specimen sequenced was PBMCs. The CDR3 loop reads CASSSGTGRVAAFF. As DNA, the CDR3 is TGCGCCAGCAGCTCCGGGACAGGGAGGGTTGCGGCTTTCTTT. The variable domain in full, with the rest retrieved from reference TRBV5-1 and TRBJ1-1, is KAGVTQTPRYLIKTRGQQVTLSCSPISGHRSVSWYQQTPGQGLQFLFEYFSETQRNKGNFPGRFSGRQFSNSRSEMNVSTLELGDSALYLCASSSGTGRVAAFFGQGTRLTVV.